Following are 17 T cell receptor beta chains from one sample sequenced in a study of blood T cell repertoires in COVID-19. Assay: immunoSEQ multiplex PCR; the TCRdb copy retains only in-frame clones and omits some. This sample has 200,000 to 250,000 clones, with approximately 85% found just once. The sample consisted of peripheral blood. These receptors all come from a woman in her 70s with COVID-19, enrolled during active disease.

The CDR3 DNA is TGTGCCAGCAGGAGGGAAATAAGCTCTGGGGCCAACGTCCTGACTTTC. Translated: CASRREISSGANVLTF. The V gene is TRBV27, the J gene TRBJ2-6, with D possibly matching TRBD2 (5 bases). Per germline, CDR1 MNHEY and CDR2 SMNVEV (reference sequence). The CDR3 sequence is 16 residues long. Trimming left V 6 bases short and J 0 bases short, with 12 bases between. The full variable domain, rest sourced from reference TRBV27 and TRBJ2-6, is EAQVTQNPRYLITVTGKKLTVTCSQNMNHEYMSWYRQDPGLGLRQIYYSMNVEVTDKGDVPEGYKVSRKEKRNFPLILESPSPNQTSLYFCASRREISSGANVLTFGAGSRLTVL.

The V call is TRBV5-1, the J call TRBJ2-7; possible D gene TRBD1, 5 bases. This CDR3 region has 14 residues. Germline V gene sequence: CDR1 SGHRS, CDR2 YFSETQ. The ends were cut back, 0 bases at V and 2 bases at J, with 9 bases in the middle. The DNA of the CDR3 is TGCGCCAGCAGCTTGGAGGCAGGGACCTACGAGCAGTACTTC. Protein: CASSLEAGTYEQYF.

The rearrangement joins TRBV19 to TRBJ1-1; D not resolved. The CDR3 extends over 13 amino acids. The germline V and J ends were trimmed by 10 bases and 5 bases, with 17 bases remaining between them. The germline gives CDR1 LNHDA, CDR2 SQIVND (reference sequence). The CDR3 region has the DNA TGTGCCACCGTCCCGGGCGAGCGGACTGAAGCTTTCTTT. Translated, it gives CATVPGERTEAFF.

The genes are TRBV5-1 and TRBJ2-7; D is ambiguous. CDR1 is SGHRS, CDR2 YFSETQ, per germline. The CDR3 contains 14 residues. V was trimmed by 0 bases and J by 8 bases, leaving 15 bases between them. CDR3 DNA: TGCGCCAGCAGCTTGGACGGCGGATCAGTCCAGCAGTACTTC. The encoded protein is CASSLDGGSVQQYF.

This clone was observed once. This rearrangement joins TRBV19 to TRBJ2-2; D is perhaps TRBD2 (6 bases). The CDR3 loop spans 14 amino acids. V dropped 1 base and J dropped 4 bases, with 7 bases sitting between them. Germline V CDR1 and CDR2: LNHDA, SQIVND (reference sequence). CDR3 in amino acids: CASSIGGVTGELFF. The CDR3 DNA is TGTGCCAGTAGTATAGGCGGGGTCACCGGGGAGCTGTTTTTT.

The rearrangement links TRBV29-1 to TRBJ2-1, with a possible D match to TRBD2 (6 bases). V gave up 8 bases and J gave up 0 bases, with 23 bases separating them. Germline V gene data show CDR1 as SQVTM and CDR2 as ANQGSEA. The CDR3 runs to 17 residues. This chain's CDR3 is CSSSPLAGKSSYNEQFF. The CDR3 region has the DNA TGCAGCTCATCCCCCTTGGCGGGGAAGAGCTCCTACAATGAGCAGTTCTTC.

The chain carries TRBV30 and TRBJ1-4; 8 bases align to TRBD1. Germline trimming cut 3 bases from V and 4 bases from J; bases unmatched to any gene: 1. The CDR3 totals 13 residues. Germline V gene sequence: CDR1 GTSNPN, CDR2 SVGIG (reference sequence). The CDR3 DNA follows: TGTGCCTGGAGCGGACAGGGTAATGAAAAACTGTTTTTT. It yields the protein CAWSGQGNEKLFF.

The CDR3 region has the DNA TGTGCCAGCAGCTTAGTGAGTAGCGGGAGGGTCCAAGAGACCCAGTACTTC. The encoded protein is CASSLVSSGRVQETQYF. This rearrangement joins TRBV7-6 to TRBJ2-5; TRBD2 agrees at 11 bases. The germline gives CDR1 SGHVS, CDR2 FNYEAQ. After removal of 1 base from V and 1 base from J, the junction contained 5 bases not matched to a gene. The CDR3 covers 17 residues.

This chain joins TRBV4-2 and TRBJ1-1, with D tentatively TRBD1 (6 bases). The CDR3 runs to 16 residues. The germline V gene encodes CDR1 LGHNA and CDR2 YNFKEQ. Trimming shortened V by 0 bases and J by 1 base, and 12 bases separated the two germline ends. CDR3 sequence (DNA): TGTGCCAGCAGCCAAGAAGGCAGGGGCACGAACACTGAAGCTTTCTTT. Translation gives CASSQEGRGTNTEAFF.

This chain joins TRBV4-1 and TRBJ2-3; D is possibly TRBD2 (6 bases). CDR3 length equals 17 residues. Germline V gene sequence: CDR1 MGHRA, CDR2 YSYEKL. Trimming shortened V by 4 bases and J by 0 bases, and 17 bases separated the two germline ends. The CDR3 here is CASSPQWASESTDTQYF. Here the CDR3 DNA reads TGCGCCAGCAGCCCCCAATGGGCTAGCGAAAGCACAGATACGCAGTATTTT.

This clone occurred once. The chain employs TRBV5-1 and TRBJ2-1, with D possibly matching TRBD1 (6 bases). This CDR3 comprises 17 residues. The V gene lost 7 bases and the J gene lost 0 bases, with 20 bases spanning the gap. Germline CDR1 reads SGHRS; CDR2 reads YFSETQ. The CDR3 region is CASHFIQGHTSYNEQFF. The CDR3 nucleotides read TGCGCCAGCCACTTTATTCAGGGACACACCTCCTACAATGAGCAGTTCTTC.

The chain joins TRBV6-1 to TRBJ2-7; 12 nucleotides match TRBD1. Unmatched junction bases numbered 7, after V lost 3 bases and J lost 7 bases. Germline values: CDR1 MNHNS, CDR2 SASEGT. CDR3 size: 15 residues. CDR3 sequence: CASSDGTGGFEEQYF. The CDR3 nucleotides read TGTGCCAGCAGTGACGGGACAGGGGGCTTTGAGGAGCAGTACTTC.

CDR3 sequence reads: CASSPQAGVVYEQYF. DNA of the CDR3: TGTGCCAGCTCACCACAGGCGGGAGTCGTCTACGAGCAGTACTTC. This chain links TRBV18 with TRBJ2-7, with TRBD2 matching 7 bases. The length of the CDR3 is 15 residues. Germline CDR1 is KGHSH and CDR2 is LQKENI. V shed 1 base, J shed 3 bases, and the junction held 6 bases outside the gene matches.

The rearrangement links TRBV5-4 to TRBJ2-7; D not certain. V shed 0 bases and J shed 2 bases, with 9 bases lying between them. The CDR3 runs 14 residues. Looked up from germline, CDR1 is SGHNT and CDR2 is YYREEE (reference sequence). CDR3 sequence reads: CASSLGPFPYEQYF. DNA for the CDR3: TGTGCCAGCAGCTTGGGGCCCTTCCCCTACGAGCAGTACTTC.

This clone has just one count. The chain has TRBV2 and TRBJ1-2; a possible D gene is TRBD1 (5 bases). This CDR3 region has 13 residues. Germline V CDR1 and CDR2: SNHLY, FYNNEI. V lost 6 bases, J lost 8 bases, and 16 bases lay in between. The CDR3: CASRTANTGGYTF. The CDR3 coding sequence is TGTGCCAGCAGGACAGCCAACACTGGCGGCTACACCTTC.

Here the CDR3 DNA reads TGCGCCAGCAGCCAAGATCGGAGGGAATCACCCCTCCACTTT. This codes for CASSQDRRESPLHF. The chain employs TRBV4-3 and TRBJ1-6; D not certain. The germline CDR1 and CDR2 sequences are LGHNA and YSLEER. The CDR3 extends over 14 amino acids. Trimming stripped 0 bases from V and 10 bases from J, with 10 bases between.

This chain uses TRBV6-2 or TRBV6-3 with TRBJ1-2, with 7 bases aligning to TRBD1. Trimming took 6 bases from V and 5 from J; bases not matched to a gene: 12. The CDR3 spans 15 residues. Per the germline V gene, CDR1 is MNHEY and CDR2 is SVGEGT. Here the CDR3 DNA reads TGTGCCAGCAGCACAACAGGGGCCCGGGGGTATGGCTACACCTTC. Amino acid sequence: CASSTTGARGYGYTF.